Following are 32 T cell receptor beta chains from one sample sequenced in a study of PD-1 blockade in classical Hodgkin lymphoma. Every patient experienced relapse after autologous stem cell transplantation, and brentuximab vedotin exposure varied. Some clones are missing from TCRdb's copy, which holds only in-frame ones; the method was immunoSEQ multiplex PCR. Of 95,000 to 120,000 clones listed, roughly nine tenths are singletons. Sequencing used peripheral blood mononuclear cells (PBMCs), obtained before the second cycle of nivolumab. Receptors originate from a human donor with classical Hodgkin lymphoma.

This chain connects TRBV28 to TRBJ1-2; D may be TRBD1 (5 bases). Trimming shortened V by 5 bases and J by 4 bases, and 17 bases separated the two germline ends. The CDR3 loop spans 15 amino acids. In germline, CDR1 is MDHEN, CDR2 SYDVKM. CDR3 bases: TGTGCCAGCAGTAAACCGGGACGGACTTTCTATGGCTACACCTTC. Amino acid sequence: CASSKPGRTFYGYTF.

The chain is built from TRBV7-8 and TRBJ2-3; D is uncertain. Germline CDR1 is SGHVS and CDR2 is FQNEAQ. The CDR3 covers 14 residues. V shed 0 bases and J shed 0 bases, with 4 bases lying between them. CDR3 in DNA: TGTGCCAGCAGCTTAGCGACTAGCACAGATACGCAGTATTTT. This translates into CASSLATSTDTQYF.

The chain has TRBV7-4 and TRBJ2-7, with D hard to call. CDR3 size: 15 residues. The ends were cut back, 3 bases at V and 1 base at J, with 13 bases in the middle. Germline CDR1 is SGHVT and CDR2 is SQSDAQ. The chain's CDR3 is CASSFLGRKSYEQYF. Written as DNA, the CDR3 is TGTGCCAGCAGCTTCCTGGGAAGAAAATCCTACGAGCAGTACTTC. Drawing the rest from reference TRBV7-4 and TRBJ2-7, the complete variable domain is GAGVSQSPRYKVAKRGRDVALRCDSISGHVTLYWYRQTLGQGSEVLTYSQSDAQRDKSGRPSGRFSAERPERSVSTLKIQRTEQGDSAVYLCASSFLGRKSYEQYFGPGTRLTVT.

The V and J genes are TRBV6-5 and TRBJ1-2; D not resolved. V was pared by 2 bases and J by 2 bases, with 15 bases between. The CDR3 contains 16 residues. Germline assignment: CDR1 MNHEY and CDR2 SVGAGI. DNA for the CDR3: TGTGCCAGCAGTTACAGCATTCGGGAACTAAACTATGGCTACACCTTC. It yields the protein CASSYSIRELNYGYTF.

The chain joins TRBV11-2 to TRBJ1-1; 7 bases align to TRBD1. The CDR3 has 16 residues. Germline CDR1 reads SGHAT; CDR2 reads FQNNGV. The V and J ends lost 3 bases and 5 bases, in that order; junction bases with no gene match: 12. Here the CDR3 reads CASSLGRGTPVTEAFF. The CDR3 region has the DNA TGTGCCAGCAGCTTGGGCAGGGGGACGCCTGTGACTGAAGCTTTCTTT. Full variable domain (outside the CDR3, taken from reference TRBV11-2 and TRBJ1-1): EAGVAQSPRYKIIEKRQSVAFWCNPISGHATLYWYQQILGQGPKLLIQFQNNGVVDDSQLPKDRFSAERLKGVDSTLKIQPAKLEDSAVYLCASSLGRGTPVTEAFFGQGTRLTVV.

The chain employs TRBV5-1 and TRBJ1-2; no definite D call. Trimming left V 0 bases short and J 9 bases short, with 12 bases between. Germline lookup yields CDR1 SGHRS and CDR2 YFSETQ. This CDR3 has 13 residues. The CDR3 here is CASSLAASRSYTF. The DNA for the CDR3 is TGCGCCAGCAGCTTGGCAGCCAGTCGAAGCTACACCTTC.

The rearrangement links TRBV2 to TRBJ1-5; 8 nucleotides line up with TRBD1. The CDR3 sequence is 15 residues long. V lost 3 bases, J lost 3 bases, and 4 bases stayed unmatched. CDR1 is SNHLY and CDR2 is FYNNEI in the germline V gene. Written as DNA, the CDR3 is TGTGCCAGCAGTGAGGACAGGGAGTTCAATCAGCCCCAGCATTTT. Its protein product is CASSEDREFNQPQHF.

The chain is built from TRBV29-1 and TRBJ1-2; D unclear. The V gene's germline CDR1 is SQVTM and CDR2 ANQGSEA. Trimming took 7 bases from V and 4 from J, leaving 13 bases between them. The CDR3 extends over 12 amino acids. The CDR3 loop is CSAGEGTYGYTF. The DNA for the CDR3 is TGCAGCGCTGGGGAGGGAACCTATGGCTACACCTTC.

The chain is built from TRBV6-5 and TRBJ2-7, with 8 bases identical to TRBD2. This CDR3 contains 13 residues. V lost 5 bases to trimming and J lost 4 bases; unmatched junction nucleotides: 4. The germline V gene encodes CDR1 MNHEY and CDR2 SVGAGI. CDR3 amino acids: CASSPGGGYEQYF. The CDR3 DNA follows: TGTGCCAGCAGTCCCGGGGGGGGTTACGAGCAGTACTTC.

The chain couples TRBV28 to TRBJ2-3; maybe TRBD1 (5 bases). The CDR3 is 15 amino acids. Germline CDR1 and CDR2: MDHEN and SYDVKM. The V gene lost 3 bases and the J gene lost 0 bases, with 10 bases spanning the gap. The CDR3 loop reads CASSLRTSSTDTQYF. The CDR3 nucleotides read TGTGCCAGCAGTTTGCGGACATCTAGCACAGATACGCAGTATTTT. The full variable domain, rest sourced from reference TRBV28 and TRBJ2-3, is DVKVTQSSRYLVKRTGEKVFLECVQDMDHENMFWYRQDPGLGLRLIYFSYDVKMKEKGDIPEGYSVSREKKERFSLILESASTNQTSMYLCASSLRTSSTDTQYFGPGTRLTVL.

The chain links TRBV25-1 to TRBJ1-1; D is possibly TRBD1 (5 bases). Germline assignment: CDR1 MGHDK and CDR2 SYGVNS. With 1 base removed from V and 1 base from J, the gap between germline ends came to 7 bases. CDR3 length: 14 residues. The CDR3 spells CASSEWGGNTEAFF. The CDR3 nucleotides read TGTGCCAGCAGTGAATGGGGGGGGAACACTGAAGCTTTCTTT.

The chain joins TRBV9 to TRBJ1-2, with 11 bases matching TRBD1. There are 15 residues in the CDR3. Germline V gene lookup returns CDR1 SGDLS and CDR2 YYNGEE. V lost 0 bases, J lost 5 bases, and 3 bases stayed unmatched. CDR3 bases: TGTGCCAGCAGCGTAGGGACAGGGGGCGGTTATGGCTACACCTTC. This sequence encodes CASSVGTGGGYGYTF.

This sequence joins TRBV10-1 and TRBJ2-7; TRBD1 or TRBD2 may be the D gene (5 bases each). Germline-derived CDR1 and CDR2 are WNHNN and SYGVQD (reference sequence). The CDR3 extends over 14 amino acids. Deletions cut 5 bases from V and 9 bases from J, with 20 bases between. The CDR3 reads CASSSGTASTTQYF. The CDR3 DNA is TGCGCCAGCAGTTCCGGGACGGCCAGCACGACGCAGTACTTC.

V gene TRBV2 combines with J gene TRBJ1-2; D ambiguous. This CDR3 region has 15 residues. Trimming left V 3 bases short and J 0 bases short, with 11 bases between. CDR1 is SNHLY, CDR2 FYNNEI, per germline. CDR3 region: CASSEVFSANYGYTF. As DNA, the CDR3 is TGTGCCAGCAGTGAGGTGTTTTCAGCTAACTATGGCTACACCTTC.

The chain carries TRBV5-4 and TRBJ2-7, with 7 bases identical to TRBD1. The junction had 10 bases not matched to a gene; V was cut back by 4 bases and J by 6 bases. Germline V gives CDR1 SGHNT, CDR2 YYREEE (reference sequence). The CDR3 has 14 residues. The CDR3 DNA is TGTGCCAGCAGCCCCACGGACAGGTTTAGCGAGCAGTACTTC. This encodes CASSPTDRFSEQYF.

V is TRBV19 and J is TRBJ2-1; 7 positions match TRBD1. Germline V gene data show CDR1 as LNHDA and CDR2 as SQIVND (reference sequence). CDR3 size: 14 residues. V trimming: 7 bases; J trimming: 0 bases; junction bases outside the gene matches: 3. The CDR3 loop is CASKGASSYNEQFF. The CDR3 DNA reads as TGTGCCAGTAAGGGGGCGAGCTCCTACAATGAGCAGTTCTTC.

V and J are TRBV19 and TRBJ2-5; D remains ambiguous. The CDR3 loop spans 13 amino acids. Between the trimmed V and J ends, which lost 4 bases and 4 bases, there was a span of 10 bases. In germline, CDR1 is LNHDA, CDR2 SQIVND (reference sequence). The CDR3 region is CASSTLDGETQYF. CDR3 DNA: TGTGCCAGTAGTACGTTAGACGGAGAGACCCAGTACTTC. Based on the CDR3 plus reference TRBV19 and TRBJ2-5, the full variable domain is DGGITQSPKYLFRKEGQNVTLSCEQNLNHDAMYWYRQDPGQGLRLIYYSQIVNDFQKGDIAEGYSVSREKKESFPLTVTSAQKNPTAFYLCASSTLDGETQYFGPGTRLLVL.

This sequence joins TRBV28 and TRBJ2-3, with a weak D call TRBD1 (6 bases). Germline assignment: CDR1 MDHEN and CDR2 SYDVKM. V lost 5 bases and J lost 8, with 17 bases in between. The CDR3 sequence is 14 residues long. DNA of the CDR3: TGTGCCAGCAGTACAGGGCGCCCCGGTGGTACGCAGTATTTT. This codes for CASSTGRPGGTQYF. Together with reference TRBV28 and TRBJ2-3, the CDR3 gives the full variable domain: DVKVTQSSRYLVKRTGEKVFLECVQDMDHENMFWYRQDPGLGLRLIYFSYDVKMKEKGDIPEGYSVSREKKERFSLILESASTNQTSMYLCASSTGRPGGTQYFGPGTRLTVL.

V gene TRBV10-3 combines with J gene TRBJ2-1, with TRBD2 matching 7 bases. The germline CDR1 and CDR2 sequences are ENHRY and SYGVKD. J gave up 5 bases and V 5 bases, and 3 bases lay outside the gene matches. This CDR3 comprises 13 residues. The CDR3 here is CAISPAGNNEQFF. CDR3 bases: TGTGCCATCAGTCCAGCGGGAAACAATGAGCAGTTCTTC.

This chain joins TRBV29-1 and TRBJ1-2; 10 nucleotides match TRBD1. This CDR3 spans 14 amino acids. After removal of 7 bases from V and 2 bases from J, the junction contained 7 bases not matched to a gene. Germline V gives CDR1 SQVTM, CDR2 ANQGSEA. This chain's CDR3 is CSGVGTGENYGYTF. The CDR3 bases are TGCAGCGGTGTGGGGACAGGGGAGAACTATGGCTACACCTTC.

The rearrangement uses TRBV29-1 and TRBJ2-7; TRBD2 matches 10 bases. From germline, CDR1 is SQVTM and CDR2 ANQGSEA. Trimming removed 7 bases from V and 2 bases from J; junction bases left unmatched: 8. The CDR3 is made up of 14 amino acids. The CDR3 DNA follows: TGCAGCGCCGTAGCGGGAGGACCTCCCTACGAGCAGTACTTC. It specifies CSAVAGGPPYEQYF.

CDR3 sequence (DNA): TGTGCCAGCAGCACCCGGGACGGCTACGAGCAGTACTTC. This gives the protein CASSTRDGYEQYF. This rearrangement joins TRBV21-1 to TRBJ2-7. TRBV21-1 is a recognized pseudogene. The CDR3 is 13 amino acids.

V gene TRBV2 combines with J gene TRBJ2-7, with 7 bases identical to TRBD1. The CDR3 extends over 14 amino acids. Germline V gene sequence: CDR1 SNHLY, CDR2 FYNNEI. V shed 6 bases, J shed 0 bases, and the junction held 5 bases outside the gene matches. CDR3: CASRSDRASYEQYF. The CDR3, as DNA: TGTGCCAGCAGAAGCGACAGGGCCTCCTACGAGCAGTACTTC.

V is TRBV15 and J is TRBJ1-1; D is unresolved. Germline CDR1 reads LNHNV; CDR2 reads YYDKDF (reference sequence). The CDR3 is 13 residues long. Trimming left V 1 base short and J 3 bases short, with 6 bases between. CDR3 protein: CATSRGVDTEAFF. CDR3 coding DNA: TGTGCCACCAGCAGAGGGGTAGACACTGAAGCTTTCTTT.

This clone showed up just once. This chain joins TRBV19 and TRBJ2-7; D is unresolved. The germline CDR1 and CDR2 sequences are LNHDA and SQIVND (reference sequence). This CDR3 is 14 amino acids long. Trimming took 2 bases from V and 0 from J, leaving 8 bases between them. DNA for the CDR3: TGTGCCAGTAGTATATCCCCCTTCTCCTACGAGCAGTACTTC. Translated, it gives CASSISPFSYEQYF.

The chain uses TRBV7-9 and TRBJ2-1; 9 bases agree with TRBD2. V lost 3 bases to trimming and J lost 2 bases; unmatched junction nucleotides: 5. This CDR3 has 16 residues. CDR1 is SEHNR and CDR2 is FQNEAQ in the germline V gene (reference sequence). The DNA of the CDR3 is TGTGCCAGCAGCTTGGCCCAGCGGGGGGCCTACAATGAGCAGTTCTTC. Translating it yields CASSLAQRGAYNEQFF. The full variable domain, its missing parts supplied by reference TRBV7-9 and TRBJ2-1, is DTGVSQNPRHKITKRGQNVTFRCDPISEHNRLYWYRQTLGQGPEFLTYFQNEAQLEKSRLLSDRFSAERPKGSFSTLEIQRTEQGDSAMYLCASSLAQRGAYNEQFFGPGTRLTVL.

V gene TRBV30 combines with J gene TRBJ2-7; either TRBD1 or TRBD2 may supply D (6 bases each). Trimming left V 0 bases short and J 0 bases short, with 12 bases between. This CDR3 contains 15 residues. In germline, CDR1 is GTSNPN, CDR2 SVGIG (reference sequence). The CDR3, as DNA: TGTGCCTGGAGTGTAGGGGGGAGCCACTCCTACGAGCAGTACTTC. This gives the protein CAWSVGGSHSYEQYF.

The chain couples TRBV2 to TRBJ1-2; possible D gene TRBD1, 6 bases. CDR1 and CDR2 (germline): SNHLY, FYNNEI. This CDR3 region has 14 residues. Trimming took off 6 bases at V and 2 bases at J, with 13 bases between the two ends. DNA for the CDR3: TGTGCCAGCAGGAGGGAAGGGGGGAACTATGGCTACACCTTC. This codes for CASRREGGNYGYTF.

The chain has TRBV5-4 and TRBJ1-5; possible D gene TRBD1, 5 bases. The CDR3 is 15 amino acids. Germline CDR1 is SGHNT and CDR2 is YYREEE (reference sequence). With 3 bases removed from V and 0 bases from J, the gap between germline ends came to 10 bases. CDR3 region: CASSWGGDSNQPQHF. For the CDR3, the DNA is TGTGCCAGCAGCTGGGGGGGGGATAGCAATCAGCCCCAGCATTTT.

The rearrangement links TRBV6-4 to TRBJ1-5, with D perhaps matching TRBD1 (5 bases). CDR1 and CDR2 (germline): MRHNA, SNTAGT. This CDR3 contains 15 residues. Trimming took 6 bases from V and 0 from J, leaving 12 bases between them. The CDR3 loop reads CASRGHLHSNQPQHF. The CDR3 DNA reads TGTGCCAGCAGGGGGCACCTTCATAGCAATCAGCCCCAGCATTTT.

The CDR3 bases are TGTGCCAGCAGTAGGACAGGGATGAACTATGGCTACACCTTC. Its translation is CASSRTGMNYGYTF. The chain carries TRBV28 and TRBJ1-2; 8 positions agree with TRBD1. CDR1 is MDHEN, CDR2 SYDVKM, per germline. This CDR3 region has 14 residues. V lost 5 bases, J lost 2 bases, and 4 bases stayed unmatched.

The V and J genes are TRBV7-9 and TRBJ1-2; tentatively, D is TRBD1 (5 bases). Trimming took off 5 bases at V and 8 bases at J, with 12 bases between the two ends. The CDR3 runs to 12 residues. Germline CDR1 and CDR2: SEHNR and FQNEAQ (reference sequence). CDR3 bases: TGTGCCAGCAGCGACGGGGGAGGCGGCTACACCTTC. The encoded protein is CASSDGGGGYTF. The full variable domain, its missing parts supplied by reference TRBV7-9 and TRBJ1-2, is DTGVSQNPRHKITKRGQNVTFRCDPISEHNRLYWYRQTLGQGPEFLTYFQNEAQLEKSRLLSDRFSAERPKGSFSTLEIQRTEQGDSAMYLCASSDGGGGYTFGSGTRLTVV.